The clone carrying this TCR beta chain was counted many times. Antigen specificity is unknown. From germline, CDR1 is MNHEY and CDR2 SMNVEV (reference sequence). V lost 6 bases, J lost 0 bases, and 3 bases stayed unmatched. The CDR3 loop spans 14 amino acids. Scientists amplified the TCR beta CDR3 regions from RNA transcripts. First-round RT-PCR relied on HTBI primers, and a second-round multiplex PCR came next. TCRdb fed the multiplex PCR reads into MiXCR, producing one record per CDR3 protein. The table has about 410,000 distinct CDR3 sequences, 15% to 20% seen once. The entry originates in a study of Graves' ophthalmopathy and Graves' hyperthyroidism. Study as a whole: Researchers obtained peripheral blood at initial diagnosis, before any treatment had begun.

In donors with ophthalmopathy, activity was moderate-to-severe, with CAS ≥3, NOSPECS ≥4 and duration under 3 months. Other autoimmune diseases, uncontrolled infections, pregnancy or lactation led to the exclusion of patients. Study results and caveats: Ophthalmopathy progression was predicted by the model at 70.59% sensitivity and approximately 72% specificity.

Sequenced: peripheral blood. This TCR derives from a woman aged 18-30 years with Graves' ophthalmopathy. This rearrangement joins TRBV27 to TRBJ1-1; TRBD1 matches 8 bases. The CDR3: CASRPQGVNTEAFF. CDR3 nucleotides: TGTGCCAGCAGGCCACAGGGGGTGAACACTGAAGCTTTCTTT.